The TCR beta chain under discussion was sequenced for a study of CD8 T cells in Susac syndrome. Negative isolation yielded the CD8+ and CD4+ T cells, while FACS enriched the TEMRA cells. The germline V and J ends were trimmed by 0 bases and 2 bases, with 9 bases remaining between them. Germline V CDR1 and CDR2: SQVTM, ANQGSEA. The CDR3 totals 14 residues. Reverse transcription used about 0.45 to 1 ug RNA and random hexamers. A single record per CDR3 protein comes from TCRdb applying MiXCR to the immunoSEQ multiplex PCR reads. This table holds 210,000 or so distinct CDR3 sequences, roughly 90% found once.

The sample consisted of CD8+ T cells from PBMCs. This clonotype was sampled from a human donor with multiple sclerosis. The genes are TRBV29-1 and TRBJ2-3; the D gene is possibly TRBD1 (5 bases). The CDR3 region has the DNA TGCAGCGTTGAAGAGGTGGGGCCCACAGATACGCAGTATTTT. As protein: CSVEEVGPTDTQYF.